This TCR beta chain was observed in a study of T cell responses to AZD1222 COVID-19 vaccine. V lost 3 bases, J lost 5 bases, and 13 bases lay in between. CDR1 and CDR2 (germline): SGHRS, YFSETQ. The CDR3 totals 14 residues. Some second doses came at about 4 weeks and others at about 12 weeks; these were pooled. Assay: immunoSEQ multiplex PCR; the TCRdb copy retains only in-frame clones and omits some. The repertoire holds around 20,000 clones, with about four fifths as singletons. The receptor was derived from an adult who received the AZD1222 COVID-19 vaccine. This material consisted of peripheral blood, taken 28 days after the second AZD1222 dose. The V call is TRBV5-1, the J call TRBJ2-3; tentatively, D is TRBD1 (6 bases). As DNA, the CDR3 is TGCGCCAGCAGCTGGAACCCAGGGGTAGATACGCAGTATTTT. Translated, it gives CASSWNPGVDTQYF.